A selection of T cell receptor beta chains follows, all from one sample in a study of identifying expanded T cells in peripheral blood. Repertoires were generated with immunoSEQ multiplex PCR, while TCRdb's copy carries only in-frame clones and drops some. The data show 90,000 or so clones, approximately 86% seen once. What was sequenced was blood. The receptors were sampled from a person aged 18 to 75 in good health. CDR3s include the opening cysteine and the closing phenylalanine or tryptophan. Fields, in order: D gene, V gene, clone size, J gene, CDR3 DNA, CDR3 protein. D genes are given only for firm matches. For some rows the clone size is stated as once, few or many, or as a class when expanded; others skip it.

>TRBD2|TRBV7-3|NA|TRBJ2-5
TGTGCCAGCAGCCCCGGAGGCGGGGGTGGCCAGTACTTC
CASSPGGGGGQYF
>NA|TRBV5-4|NA|TRBJ2-2
TGTGCCAGCAGGTCCTTGGGGGGGCGCACCGGGGAGCTGTTTTTT
CASRSLGGRTGELFF
>NA|TRBV11-2|NA|TRBJ1-2
TGTGCCAGCAGCTTAGGGGGATGGGGGACGTCGGACCGCTATGGCTACACCTTC
CASSLGGWGTSDRYGYTF
>TRBD1|TRBV10-2|NA|TRBJ1-1
TGCGCCAGCAGCGCTACAGGGGGGACTGAAGCTTTCTTT
CASSATGGTEAFF
>NA|TRBV7-9|NA|TRBJ1-4
TGTGCCAGCAGCGTTGATTACTCCCTCGAAAAACTGTTTTTT
CASSVDYSLEKLFF
>NA|TRBV20-1|NA|TRBJ2-5
TGCAGTGCTCGCCTGGGGAGGACCCAGTACTTC
CSARLGRTQYF
>NA|TRBV4-1|NA|TRBJ2-5
TGCGCCAGCAGCCAAGTCGGCATGATACAAGAGACCCAGTACTTC
CASSQVGMIQETQYF
>NA|TRBV10-3|NA|TRBJ1-2
TGTGCCATCAGTGATCTTTCGGGACAAGCATATGGCTACACCTTC
CAISDLSGQAYGYTF
>NA|TRBV2|NA|TRBJ1-1
TGTGCCAGCAAACGTGGGGGGGCAGGGAACACTGAAGCTTTCTTT
CASKRGGAGNTEAFF
>NA|TRBV6-1|NA|TRBJ2-1
TGTGCCAGCGATGCGGGGAGTACGAACAATGAGCAGTTCTTC
CASDAGSTNNEQFF
>TRBD1|TRBV11-2|NA|TRBJ1-6
TGTGCCAGCAGCCCGCGTGCGTGGGCAGGGGGCTATTCACCCCTCCACTTT
CASSPRAWAGGYSPLHF
>NA|TRBV13|NA|TRBJ2-2
TGTGCCAGCAGCTCTCGGTTTTGGGGACCCGGGGAGCTGTTTTTT
CASSSRFWGPGELFF
>TRBD2|TRBV15|NA|TRBJ2-3
TGTGCCACCAGCAGACGCACGGGGGGGGCCACAGATACGCAGTATTTT
CATSRRTGGATDTQYF
>TRBD1|TRBV6-1|once|TRBJ2-2
TGTGCCAGCGAGGGACAGGGGGCCGGCGGGGAGCTGTTTTTT
CASEGQGAGGELFF
>NA|TRBV9|NA|TRBJ1-2
TGTGCCAGCAGCGTAGGGGGGACGAACTATGGCTACACCTTC
CASSVGGTNYGYTF
>NA|TRBV10-2|NA|TRBJ1-1
TGCGCCAGCAGTGAGGCTGGGACAGAAGCTTTCTTT
CASSEAGTEAFF
>NA|TRBV11-3|NA|TRBJ1-4
TGTGCCAGCAGCTTGGGACTGCCCGGGACAAAGAATGAAAAACTGTTTTTT
CASSLGLPGTKNEKLFF
>NA|TRBV27|NA|TRBJ1-3
TGTGCCAGCAGTGTTCGGCCGTGGCCTGGAAACACCATATATTTT
CASSVRPWPGNTIYF
>NA|TRBV5-6|NA|TRBJ2-1
TGTGCCAGCAGCTTTTATTATGAGCAGTTCTTC
CASSFYYEQFF
>TRBD1|TRBV18|NA|TRBJ1-1
TGTGCCAGCTCATCAGACAGGGGGATCGTCGTTGCGGAGCAAGCTTTCTTT
CASSSDRGIVVAEQAFF
>TRBD2|TRBV29-1|NA|TRBJ2-3
TGCAGCGTTGGACGGACTAGCGAGCAGGGAGATGCGCAGTATTTT
CSVGRTSEQGDAQYF
>TRBD1|TRBV2|NA|TRBJ1-2
TGTGCCAGCAGTTCCCAGGGGGCTTTTGGCTACACCTTC
CASSSQGAFGYTF
>TRBD2|TRBV27|NA|TRBJ2-7
TGTGCCAGCAGTTTGATAGCGGGGTGGAACTACGAGCAGTACTTC
CASSLIAGWNYEQYF
>NA|TRBV9|few|TRBJ2-2
TGTGCCAGCAGCGGGGCGGGCGGGCAGAAGACCGGGGAGCTGTTTTTT
CASSGAGGQKTGELFF
>NA|TRBV6-5|NA|TRBJ1-4
TGTGCCAGCAGTCCGGGGCCTAGAGGTGAAAAACTGTTTTTT
CASSPGPRGEKLFF
>NA|TRBV18|NA|TRBJ2-2
TGTGCCAGCTCACCGGTGAACACCGGGGAGCTGTTTTTT
CASSPVNTGELFF
>NA|TRBV5-5|NA|TRBJ2-3
TGTGCCAGCAGCTTCCGACCACCCGGGACAGATACGCAGTATTTT
CASSFRPPGTDTQYF
>NA|TRBV14|once|TRBJ2-3
TGTGCCAGCAGCCAAGGAGTAGGGTCCTCAAGGTTGGATACGCAGTATTTT
CASSQGVGSSRLDTQYF
>NA|TRBV18|NA|TRBJ2-7
TGTGCCAGCTCACCCATAACAGGGAATTCCTACGAGCAGTACTTC
CASSPITGNSYEQYF
>NA|TRBV7-2|NA|TRBJ2-1
TGTGCCAGCAGCTTAGGAGCCTACAATGAGCAGTTCTTC
CASSLGAYNEQFF
>NA|TRBV5-6|NA|TRBJ2-3
TGTGCCAGCAGACGGCTGGGGGGGGCCACAGATACGCAGTATTTT
CASRRLGGATDTQYF
>NA|TRBV9|few|TRBJ1-5
TGTGCCAGCAGCCCGGGGGGTAGCAATCAGCCCCAGCATTTT
CASSPGGSNQPQHF
>NA|TRBV30|NA|TRBJ1-5
TGTGCCTGGAGCGATAGCAATCAGCCCCAGCATTTT
CAWSDSNQPQHF
>NA|TRBV7-2|NA|TRBJ1-1
TGTGCCAGCAGCTTATATCAGGGCGCCACTGAAGCTTTCTTT
CASSLYQGATEAFF
>NA|TRBV6-5|NA|TRBJ2-7
TGTGCCAGCAGCTTTGACAGGAGCCACTACGAGCAGTACTTC
CASSFDRSHYEQYF
>TRBD1|TRBV27|NA|TRBJ1-2
TGTGCCAGCAGTTCAAGAGGACAGGTGTATGGCTACACCTTC
CASSSRGQVYGYTF
>NA|TRBV27|NA|TRBJ1-1
TGTGCCAGCAGCCCACAATGGCAGCCTCGTGATGACACTGAAGCTTTCTTT
CASSPQWQPRDDTEAFF
>NA|TRBV5-1|NA|TRBJ1-3
TGCGCCAGCAGCTTGGGACAGCCTCGGCATAGTGGAAACACCATATATTTT
CASSLGQPRHSGNTIYF
>NA|TRBV7-9|NA|TRBJ2-1
TGTGCCAGCAGCTCGGAAAACTCAGCCTTCTCCTACAATGAGCAGTTCTTC
CASSSENSAFSYNEQFF
>NA|TRBV11-2|NA|TRBJ2-7
TGTGCCAGCAGCCCCCGGATTTACGAGCAGTACTTC
CASSPRIYEQYF
>NA|TRBV18|NA|TRBJ2-2
TGTGCCAGCTCAATCATGGGCCGGAACACCGGGGAGCTGTTTTTT
CASSIMGRNTGELFF
>NA|TRBV7-8|NA|TRBJ1-3
TGTGCCAGCACAAGTATGGCTGGAAACACCATATATTTT
CASTSMAGNTIYF
>NA|TRBV2|NA|TRBJ1-5
TGTGCCAGCAGTGAAGTACCAGTCGGCCTGGACTATAGCAATCAGCCCCAGCATTTT
CASSEVPVGLDYSNQPQHF
>NA|TRBV2|few|TRBJ1-1
TGTGCCAGCAGTGAGGAACAGAAATACACTGAAGCTTTCTTT
CASSEEQKYTEAFF
>NA|TRBV4-1|NA|TRBJ1-2
TGCGCCAGCAGCCAATTGGGGGGACGGAACACCTTC
CASSQLGGRNTF
>TRBD1|TRBV7-2|NA|TRBJ2-2
TGTGCCAGCAGCTTAGCGGGACAGGGGGCCTGGAGCACCGGGGAGCTGTTTTTT
CASSLAGQGAWSTGELFF
>TRBD1|TRBV6-6|once|TRBJ2-7
TGTGCCAGCAGTGATGACAGGGGGATAGACGAGCAGTACTTC
CASSDDRGIDEQYF
>NA|TRBV7-2|NA|TRBJ1-4
TGTGCCAGCAGCTTAGCGGGGGCTGTTGGAGAAAAACTGTTTTTT
CASSLAGAVGEKLFF
>TRBD1|TRBV19|NA|TRBJ1-5
TGTGCCAGCAAGGAGGACAGGGGAGGCAATCAGCCCCAGCATTTT
CASKEDRGGNQPQHF
>NA|TRBV11-3|NA|TRBJ1-1
TGTGCCAGCAGCTTAAGGTACGATCGTGAAGCTTTCTTT
CASSLRYDREAFF
>TRBD2|TRBV19|NA|TRBJ2-2
TGTGCCAGTAACGGACTAGCGGCGAACACCGGGGAGCTGTTTTTT
CASNGLAANTGELFF
>NA|TRBV21-1|NA|TRBJ2-3
TGTGCCAGCAGCAAAGCATGGGACAGGGAAAAATCAGATACGCAGTATTTT
CASSKAWDREKSDTQYF